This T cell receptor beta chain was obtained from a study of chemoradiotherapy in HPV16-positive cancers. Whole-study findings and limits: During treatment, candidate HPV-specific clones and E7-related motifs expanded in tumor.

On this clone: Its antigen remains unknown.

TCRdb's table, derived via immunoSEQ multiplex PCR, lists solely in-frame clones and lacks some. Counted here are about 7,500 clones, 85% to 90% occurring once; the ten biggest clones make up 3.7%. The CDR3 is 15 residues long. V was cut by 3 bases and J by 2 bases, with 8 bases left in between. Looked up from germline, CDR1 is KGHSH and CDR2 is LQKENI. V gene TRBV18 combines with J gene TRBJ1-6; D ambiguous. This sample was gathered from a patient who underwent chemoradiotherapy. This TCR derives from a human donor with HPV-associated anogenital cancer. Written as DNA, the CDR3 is TGTGCCAGCTCACCCGGACTCGCCTATAATTCACCCCTCCACTTT. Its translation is CASSPGLAYNSPLHF.